The 14 T cell receptor beta chains reported below all come from one sample, sequenced in a study of regulatory T cells in long-lasting Graves disease. Construction of TCR beta libraries relied on iRepertoire HTBI primers and on Arm-PCR targeting CDR3 regions. TCRdb analysed the multiplex PCR reads with MiXCR anew, one entry per CDR3 protein. The sample lists around 320,000 distinct CDR3 sequences; roughly 17% were seen once. The time point: newly diagnosed GD, antithyroid drugs for less than 3 months. PBMC-derived RNA was used for the TCR library. These data were also filed under a second study, of T cells in Graves' hyperthyroidism and ophthalmopathy.

This sample comprised peripheral blood mononuclear cells (PBMCs), obtained at new diagnosis, from a patient treated with antithyroid drugs. These receptors came from a man in his forties or fifties with Graves disease.

Remarks on this clonotype: Given a much more abundant clone one base away, this may be a read error. The V gene is TRBV3-1, the J gene TRBJ2-1, with 7 bases lining up with TRBD1. CDR1 is LGHDT, CDR2 YNNKEL, per germline (reference sequence). After removal of 1 base from V and 10 bases from J, the junction contained 7 bases not matched to a gene. The CDR3 has 14 residues. The chain's CDR3 is CASSQGYRGYEQFF. CDR3 nucleotides: TGTGCCAGCAGCCAAGGCTACAGGGGTTACGAGCAGTTCTTC.

This clonotype was seen repeatedly, ten times or more. The chain uses TRBV30 and TRBJ1-1; possible D gene TRBD1, 5 bases. The CDR3 extends over 13 amino acids. Trimming pared 1 base from V and 2 bases from J, leaving 8 bases between. The V gene's germline CDR1 is GTSNPN and CDR2 SVGIG (reference sequence). The chain's CDR3 is CAWSGGANTEAFF. For the CDR3, the DNA is TGTGCCTGGAGTGGCGGGGCCAACACTGAAGCTTTCTTT.

J is TRBJ2-5 and V is TRBV14; D gene ambiguous. The length of the CDR3 is 13 residues. Between the trimmed V and J ends, which lost 4 bases and 5 bases, there was a span of 11 bases. The V gene's germline CDR1 is SGHDN and CDR2 FVKESK. This CDR3 reads CASSRGPKETQYF. The CDR3 bases are TGTGCCAGCAGCCGAGGACCTAAGGAGACCCAGTACTTC.

In this sample, this clonotype turned up once. A much larger clone differs from this one at a single base, so this may be a read error. The genes are TRBV5-4 and TRBJ2-2; 10 nucleotides match TRBD2. Per germline, CDR1 SGHNT and CDR2 YYREEE (reference sequence). The CDR3 sequence is 16 residues long. V shed 2 bases, J shed 2 bases, and the junction held 3 bases outside the gene matches. CDR3 in DNA: TGTGCCAGCAGCTTATGGACTAGCGGAAACACCGGGGAGCTGTTTTTT. Translated: CASSLWTSGNTGELFF.

This clonotype was picked up many times. The J gene is TRBJ2-3, the V gene TRBV5-1; perhaps D is TRBD1 or TRBD2 (6 bases each). Germline V CDR1 and CDR2: SGHRS, YFSETQ. CDR3 length: 15 amino acids. V lost 3 bases and J lost 1, with 12 bases in between. As DNA, the CDR3 is TGCGCCAGCAGCTCCGCCGGGGGCGGCACAGATACGCAGTATTTT. Its protein product is CASSSAGGGTDTQYF.

The chain couples TRBV5-1 to TRBJ2-2; possible D gene TRBD2, 5 bases. Germline V gene sequence: CDR1 SGHRS, CDR2 YFSETQ. The CDR3 extends over 14 amino acids. V was trimmed by 3 bases and J by 2 bases, leaving 8 bases between them. The CDR3 DNA reads TGCGCCAGCAGCTCCGGGATAAACACCGGGGAGCTGTTTTTT. It specifies CASSSGINTGELFF. Using reference TRBV5-1 and TRBJ2-2 for the parts outside the CDR3, the full variable domain is KAGVTQTPRYLIKTRGQQVTLSCSPISGHRSVSWYQQTPGQGLQFLFEYFSETQRNKGNFPGRFSGRQFSNSRSEMNVSTLELGDSALYLCASSSGINTGELFFGEGSRLTVL.

This clonotype was seen more than once but under ten times. V gene TRBV4-2 combines with J gene TRBJ2-5; D is perhaps TRBD1 (8 bases). The ends were cut back, 0 bases at V and 6 bases at J, with 17 bases in the middle. CDR1 is LGHNA, CDR2 YNFKEQ, per germline. The length of the CDR3 is 16 residues. CDR3 sequence: CASSQDNRGGPQTQYF. CDR3 DNA: TGTGCCAGCAGCCAAGATAACAGGGGGGGCCCGCAGACCCAGTACTTC.

In this sample, this clonotype turned up many times. The V call is TRBV30, the J call TRBJ2-5; weak D call: TRBD2 (7 bases). Deletions cut 0 bases from V and 5 bases from J, with 13 bases between. This CDR3 is 14 amino acids long. Germline lookup yields CDR1 GTSNPN and CDR2 SVGIG (reference sequence). The CDR3 is CAWSVRGAGETQYF. The DNA of the CDR3 is TGTGCCTGGAGTGTTCGGGGGGCCGGCGAGACCCAGTACTTC.

A few counts support this clonotype. The chain recombines TRBV30 with TRBJ1-6; 8 nucleotides match TRBD1. Germline V gives CDR1 GTSNPN, CDR2 SVGIG (reference sequence). The CDR3 totals 14 residues. The V segment lost 3 bases and the J segment 6 bases; nucleotides outside the gene matches: 4. CDR3 bases: TGTGCCTGGAGCCCTGACAGGGGTAATTCACCCCTCCACTTT. It yields the protein CAWSPDRGNSPLHF.

This clonotype came up many times. V gene TRBV7-3 combines with J gene TRBJ2-1, with a tentative D call TRBD2 (6 bases). V lost 1 base and J 0 bases, leaving 13 bases between the germline ends. The CDR3 extends over 17 amino acids. Germline-derived CDR1 and CDR2 are SGHTA and FQGTGA. The CDR3 region is CASSLIAGPGSYNEQFF. The CDR3 region has the DNA TGTGCCAGCAGCTTAATCGCGGGGCCAGGCTCCTACAATGAGCAGTTCTTC.

The table lists this clonotype with many counts. This chain uses TRBV7-2 with TRBJ2-4; unclear D gene. The CDR3 sequence is 15 residues long. V lost 5 bases and J 0 bases, leaving 11 bases between the germline ends. The germline gives CDR1 SGHTA, CDR2 FQGNSA. The DNA of the CDR3 is TGTGCCAGCAGCCCTCCGGAGACAGCCAAAAACATTCAGTACTTC. Translation gives CASSPPETAKNIQYF.

The chain employs TRBV3-1 and TRBJ2-7; D possibly corresponds to TRBD2 (6 bases). Germline V gives CDR1 LGHDT, CDR2 YNNKEL (reference sequence). The CDR3 totals 13 residues. V dropped 4 bases and J dropped 4 bases, with 11 bases sitting between them. The CDR3 spells CASSRRVDYEQYF. The DNA of the CDR3 is TGTGCCAGCAGCCGGAGGGTCGATTACGAGCAGTACTTC.

This clonotype was seen more than once but under ten times. This may be a read error, as it is one base from a much larger clone. J is TRBJ1-2 and V is TRBV2, with unresolved D. Germline V CDR1 and CDR2: SNHLY, FYNNEI. CDR3 length: 14 amino acids. CDR3 bases: TGTGCCAGTCTGTTCGCCGGGAAAAACTATAGCTACACCTTC. Residues: CASLFAGKNYSYTF. Looking up the rest from reference TRBV2 and TRBJ1-2 gives the full variable domain: EPEVTQTPSHQVTQMGQEVILRCVPISNHLYFYWYRQILGQKVEFLVSFYNNEISEKSEIFDDQFSVERPDGSNFTLKIRSTKLEDSAMYFCASLFAGKNYSYTFGSGTRLTVV.

This clonotype was counted between two and nine times. V and J are TRBV18 and TRBJ2-2; D uncertain. Looked up from germline, CDR1 is KGHSH and CDR2 is LQKENI. The CDR3 length is 17 residues. V was pared by 0 bases and J by 0 bases, with 11 bases between. CDR3 in DNA: TGTGCCAGCTCACCACCGTTTGGGTTTGCGAACACCGGGGAGCTGTTTTTT. This sequence encodes CASSPPFGFANTGELFF. The full variable domain, rest sourced from reference TRBV18 and TRBJ2-2, is NAGVMQNPRHLVRRRGQEARLRCSPMKGHSHVYWYRQLPEEGLKFMVYLQKENIIDESGMPKERFSAEFPKEGPSILRIQQVVRGDSAAYFCASSPPFGFANTGELFFGEGSRLTVL.